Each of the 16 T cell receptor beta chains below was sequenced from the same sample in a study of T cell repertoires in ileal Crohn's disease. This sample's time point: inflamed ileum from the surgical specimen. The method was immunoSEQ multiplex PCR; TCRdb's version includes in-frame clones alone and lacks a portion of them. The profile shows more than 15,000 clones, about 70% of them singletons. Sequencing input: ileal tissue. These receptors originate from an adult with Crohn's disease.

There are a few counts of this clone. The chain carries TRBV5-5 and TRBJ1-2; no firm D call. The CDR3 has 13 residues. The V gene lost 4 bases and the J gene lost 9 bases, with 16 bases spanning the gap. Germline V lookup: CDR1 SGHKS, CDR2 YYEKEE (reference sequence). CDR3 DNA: TGTGCCAGCAGCGGAGAGATTGAGGTGCGCTACACCTTC. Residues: CASSGEIEVRYTF.

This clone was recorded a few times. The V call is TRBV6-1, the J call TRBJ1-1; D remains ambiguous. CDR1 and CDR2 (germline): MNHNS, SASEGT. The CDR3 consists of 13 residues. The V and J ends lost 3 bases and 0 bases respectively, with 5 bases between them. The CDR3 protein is CASSELVNTEAFF. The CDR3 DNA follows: TGTGCCAGCAGTGAGTTGGTGAACACTGAAGCTTTCTTT.

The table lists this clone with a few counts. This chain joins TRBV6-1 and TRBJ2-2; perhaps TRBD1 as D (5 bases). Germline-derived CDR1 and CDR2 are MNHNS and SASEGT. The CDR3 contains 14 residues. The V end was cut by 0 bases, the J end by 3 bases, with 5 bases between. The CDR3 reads CASSEAGDTGELFF. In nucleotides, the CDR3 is TGTGCCAGCAGTGAAGCAGGGGACACCGGGGAGCTGTTTTTT.

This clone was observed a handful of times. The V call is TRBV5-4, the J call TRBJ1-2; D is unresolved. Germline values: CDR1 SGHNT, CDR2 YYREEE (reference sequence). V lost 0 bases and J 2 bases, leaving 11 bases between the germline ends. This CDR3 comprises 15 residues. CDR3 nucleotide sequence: TGTGCCAGCAGCTTGGATCGACGGGCAAACTATGGCTACACCTTC. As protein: CASSLDRRANYGYTF. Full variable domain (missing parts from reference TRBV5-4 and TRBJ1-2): ETGVTQSPTHLIKTRGQQVTLRCSSQSGHNTVSWYQQALGQGPQFIFQYYREEENGRGNFPPRFSGLQFPNYSSELNVNALELDDSALYLCASSLDRRANYGYTFGSGTRLTVV.

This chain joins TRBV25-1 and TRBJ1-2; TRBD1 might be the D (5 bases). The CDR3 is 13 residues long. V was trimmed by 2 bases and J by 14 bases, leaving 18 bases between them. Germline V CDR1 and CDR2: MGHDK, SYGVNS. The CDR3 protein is CASSELGRGSETF. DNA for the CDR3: TGTGCCAGCAGTGAACTAGGACGGGGCTCGGAAACCTTC.

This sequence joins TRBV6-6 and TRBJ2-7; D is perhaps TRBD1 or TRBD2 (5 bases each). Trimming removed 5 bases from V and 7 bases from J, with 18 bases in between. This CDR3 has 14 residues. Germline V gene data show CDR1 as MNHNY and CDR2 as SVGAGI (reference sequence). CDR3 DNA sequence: TGTGCCAGCAGTCTGGTCGAGGGGTTGGGAGAGCAGTACTTC. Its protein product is CASSLVEGLGEQYF.

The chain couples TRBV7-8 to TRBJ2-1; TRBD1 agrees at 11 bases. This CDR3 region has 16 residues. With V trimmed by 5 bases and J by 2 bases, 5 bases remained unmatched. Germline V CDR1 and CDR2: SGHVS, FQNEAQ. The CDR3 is CASSRGTGGPYNEQFF. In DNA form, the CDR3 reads TGTGCCAGCAGCCGCGGGACAGGGGGTCCCTACAATGAGCAGTTCTTC.

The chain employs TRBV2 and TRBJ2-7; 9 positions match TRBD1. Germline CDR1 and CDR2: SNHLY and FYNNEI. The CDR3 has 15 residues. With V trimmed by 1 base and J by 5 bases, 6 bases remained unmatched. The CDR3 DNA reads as TGTGCCAGCAGTGAAGGGGGGACAGGGTCCCACGAGCAGTACTTC. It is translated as CASSEGGTGSHEQYF. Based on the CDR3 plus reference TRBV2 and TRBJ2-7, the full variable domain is EPEVTQTPSHQVTQMGQEVILRCVPISNHLYFYWYRQILGQKVEFLVSFYNNEISEKSEIFDDQFSVERPDGSNFTLKIRSTKLEDSAMYFCASSEGGTGSHEQYFGPGTRLTVT.

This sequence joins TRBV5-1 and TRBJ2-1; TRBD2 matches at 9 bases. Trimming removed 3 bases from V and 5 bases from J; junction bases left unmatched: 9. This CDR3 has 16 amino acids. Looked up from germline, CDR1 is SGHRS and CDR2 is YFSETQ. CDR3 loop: CASSWGAGGPDNEQFF. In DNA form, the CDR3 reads TGCGCCAGCAGCTGGGGGGCGGGAGGGCCAGACAATGAGCAGTTCTTC. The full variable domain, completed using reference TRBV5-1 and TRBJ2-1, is KAGVTQTPRYLIKTRGQQVTLSCSPISGHRSVSWYQQTPGQGLQFLFEYFSETQRNKGNFPGRFSGRQFSNSRSEMNVSTLELGDSALYLCASSWGAGGPDNEQFFGPGTRLTVL.

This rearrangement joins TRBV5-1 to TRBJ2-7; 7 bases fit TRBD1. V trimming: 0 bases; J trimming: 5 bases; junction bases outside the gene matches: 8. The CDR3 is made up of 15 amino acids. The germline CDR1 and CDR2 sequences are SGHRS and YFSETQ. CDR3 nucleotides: TGCGCCAGCAGCTTGGAAGGGGGCGCGTCCAACGAGCAGTACTTC. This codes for CASSLEGGASNEQYF. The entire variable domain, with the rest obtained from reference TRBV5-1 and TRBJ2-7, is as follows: KAGVTQTPRYLIKTRGQQVTLSCSPISGHRSVSWYQQTPGQGLQFLFEYFSETQRNKGNFPGRFSGRQFSNSRSEMNVSTLELGDSALYLCASSLEGGASNEQYFGPGTRLTVT.

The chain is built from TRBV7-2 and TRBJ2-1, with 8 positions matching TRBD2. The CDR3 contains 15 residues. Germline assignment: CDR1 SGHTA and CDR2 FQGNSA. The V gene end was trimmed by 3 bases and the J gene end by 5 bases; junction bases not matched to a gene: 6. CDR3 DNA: TGTGCCAGCAGCTTGAAGCTAGCGGGCAACAATGAGCAGTTCTTC. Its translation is CASSLKLAGNNEQFF.

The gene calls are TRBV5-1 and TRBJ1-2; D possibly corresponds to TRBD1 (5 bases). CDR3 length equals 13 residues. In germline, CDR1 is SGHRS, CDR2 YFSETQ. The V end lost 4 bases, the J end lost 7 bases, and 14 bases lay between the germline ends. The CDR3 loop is CASSRPGSFGYTF. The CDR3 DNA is TGCGCCAGCAGCCGCCCAGGGTCGTTTGGCTACACCTTC.

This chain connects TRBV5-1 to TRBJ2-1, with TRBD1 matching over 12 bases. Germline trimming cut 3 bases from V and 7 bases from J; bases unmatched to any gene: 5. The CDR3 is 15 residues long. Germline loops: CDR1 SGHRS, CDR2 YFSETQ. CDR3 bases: TGCGCCAGCAGCTCCGGGACAGGGGGCTTTAATGAGCAGTTCTTC. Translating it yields CASSSGTGGFNEQFF.

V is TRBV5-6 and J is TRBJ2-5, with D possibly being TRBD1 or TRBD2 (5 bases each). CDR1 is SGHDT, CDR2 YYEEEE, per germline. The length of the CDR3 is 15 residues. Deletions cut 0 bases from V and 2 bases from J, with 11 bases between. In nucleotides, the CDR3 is TGTGCCAGCAGCTTGGGAGGGGACCGTCAAGAGACCCAGTACTTC. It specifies CASSLGGDRQETQYF.

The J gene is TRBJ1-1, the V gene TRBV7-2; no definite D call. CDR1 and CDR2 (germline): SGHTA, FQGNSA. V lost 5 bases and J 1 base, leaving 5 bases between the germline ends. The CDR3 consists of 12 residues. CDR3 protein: CASSKRNTEAFF. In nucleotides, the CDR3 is TGTGCCAGCAGCAAGAGGAACACTGAAGCTTTCTTT.

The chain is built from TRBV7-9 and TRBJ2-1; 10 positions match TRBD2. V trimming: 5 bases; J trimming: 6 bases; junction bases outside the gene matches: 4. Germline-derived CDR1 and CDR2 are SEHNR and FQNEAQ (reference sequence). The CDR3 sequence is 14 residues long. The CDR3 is CASSLKREGNEQFF. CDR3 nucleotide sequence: TGTGCCAGCAGCCTAAAGCGGGAGGGCAATGAGCAGTTCTTC.